These T cell receptor beta chains were read from a single sample in a study of T cell responses to AZD1222 COVID-19 vaccine. Some clones are missing from TCRdb's copy, which holds only in-frame ones; the method was immunoSEQ multiplex PCR. The sample shows fewer than 150,000 clones, over 90% of them seen only once. Source: peripheral blood, taken on day 0 of AZD1222 vaccination. Source of these receptors: an adult in good health. Both conserved end residues are part of each CDR3. The D gene is left open where the match is weak. Clone size is shown for a subset of rows, as once, few, many or a class of expanded clone.

V,size,D,J,CDR3,DNA
TRBV10-2,NA,NA,TRBJ1-1,CASSRESYLEDTEAFF,TGCGCCAGCAGTAGAGAGTCCTACTTGGAGGACACTGAAGCTTTCTTT
TRBV10-3,NA,NA,TRBJ1-3,CAISEPRGKTGNTIYF,TGTGCCATCAGTGAGCCTAGGGGAAAGACTGGAAACACCATATATTTT
TRBV12-3/TRBV12-4,NA,NA,TRBJ1-1,CASSLNKNTEAFF,TGTGCCAGCAGTTTGAACAAAAACACTGAAGCTTTCTTT
TRBV30,once,NA,TRBJ2-1,CAWTDTGVAYNEQFF,TGTGCCTGGACCGACACAGGAGTCGCCTACAATGAGCAGTTCTTC
TRBV4-1,NA,TRBD1,TRBJ2-7,CASSQGQTSYEQYF,TGCGCCAGCAGCCAGGGACAGACCTCCTACGAGCAGTACTTC
TRBV20-1,NA,NA,TRBJ2-1,CSARKRDREFF,TGCAGTGCTAGAAAGAGGGATAGGGAGTTCTTC
TRBV5-1,NA,NA,TRBJ1-4,CASSLEAGNEKLFF,TGCGCCAGCAGCTTGGAGGCCGGTAATGAAAAACTGTTTTTT
TRBV11-2,NA,TRBD2,TRBJ2-2,CASSPTGTSGAGELFF,TGTGCCAGCAGCCCAACCGGGACTAGCGGGGCCGGGGAGCTGTTTTTT
TRBV5-6,NA,NA,TRBJ1-2,CASSQDRERGYTF,TGTGCCAGCAGCCAGGACAGAGAGCGTGGCTACACCTTC
TRBV21-1,NA,NA,TRBJ1-1,CAGRKGRYTEAFF,TGTGCCGGGAGAAAGGGTCGTTACACTGAAGCTTTCTTT
TRBV6-2/TRBV6-3,once,NA,TRBJ1-1,CASSRGVRGNTEAFF,TGTGCCAGCAGTCGCGGTGTCAGGGGAAACACTGAAGCTTTCTTT
TRBV7-9,once,TRBD1,TRBJ1-3,CASSPRQGANTIYF,TGTGCCAGCAGCCCGAGACAGGGGGCGAACACCATATATTTT
TRBV19,NA,TRBD1,TRBJ1-2,CASRETGYLPANYGYTF,TGTGCCAGTAGAGAGACAGGGTACCTACCAGCTAACTATGGCTACACCTTC
TRBV25-1,NA,TRBD1,TRBJ1-3,CASGDRGSGNTIYF,TGTGCCAGCGGAGACAGGGGCTCTGGAAACACCATATATTTT
TRBV2,NA,TRBD1,TRBJ2-2,CASSGTGGTGELFF,TGTGCCAGCAGTGGGACAGGGGGTACCGGGGAGCTGTTTTTT
TRBV4-1,once,NA,TRBJ1-5,CASSHQANQPQHF,TGCGCCAGCAGCCACCAGGCCAATCAGCCCCAGCATTTT
TRBV12-3/TRBV12-4,NA,TRBD1,TRBJ2-4,CASIPGQGPQYF,TGTGCCAGCATCCCGGGACAGGGCCCTCAGTACTTC
TRBV6-5,NA,NA,TRBJ1-2,CASLGGLHGYTF,TGTGCCAGCCTGGGGGGATTGCACGGCTACACCTTC